This entry describes one T cell receptor (beta chain). Its cognate antigen has yet to be identified. No base quality information exists; no much larger clone differs at one position. Donors were around 37 systemically healthy Caucasian individuals from Russia aged 6 to 90 years. Each donor gave 8 to 10 milliliters of peripheral blood, drawn into EDTA-treated Vacutainer tubes. PBMCs were isolated by Ficoll-Paque density-gradient centrifugation, with at least 6 million obtained per sample. Trizol reagent was used to extract total RNA from the PBMCs, yielding at least 5.5 micrograms per sample. Naive CD45RAhigh/CD27high T cell percentages were measured by flow cytometry on a PBMC aliquot from every donor. The data belong to a study of blood T cells in healthy people across ages (dated by TCRdb to between 2015 and 2016). Concerning the study at large: In model experiments, roughly one uniquely barcoded TCR beta cDNA molecule per two T cells was captured by template switching. The donors were split into four age groups: young (average about 15 years), middle-aged (39), aged (approximately 60) and long-lived (roughly 80). Two additional independent replicas of 1 million unique cDNA reads from the same blood draw were analyzed for two donors (one aged 18 to 30 and one aged 80 or older). To track age-related changes in TCR beta repertoire diversity, the study relied on deep sequencing normalized with unique cDNA molecular identifiers.

Taken from the germline V gene, the CDR1 and CDR2 loops are MNHEY and SVGEGT. V drops 2 bases and J drops 0 bases, leaving 11 bases in between. The CDR3 holds 16 amino acids from the cysteine to the phenylalanine. Of the read, only the CDR3 DNA is kept; its 48 bases are in frame from base 1. Library preparation employed 5' RACE. TCRdb records Illumina HiSeq 2500 as the sequencer. A second PCR of 7 to 11 cycles was performed with a sample-barcoded 5' primer and a J-beta primer mix. A template-switch 5' adaptor carrying 12 random nucleotides introduced a unique molecular identifier onto each TCR beta cDNA molecule. At least 2.5 million CDR3-containing paired-end reads were obtained from each sample. First-strand cDNA synthesis was performed from all RNA using the Mint cDNA synthesis kit, with priming by a TRBC-specific oligonucleotide. Following uracil-DNA glycosylase treatment, a first 18-cycle PCR with universal primers M1SS and BC2_uni_R was performed on all cDNA. On the study's bioinformatics: Normalization of each sample was performed by random selection of 1 million high-quality reads, each carrying a distinct molecular identifier. Reads with shared molecular identifiers were discarded instead of being binned into consensus sequences. MiTCR, with a Q25 quality threshold and the strictest error-elimination algorithm, was used for CDR3 identification, clonotype clustering and error correction. A nonparametric unseen species model with Euler transformation was used to estimate a lower bound on total TCR beta diversity. TCRdb trimmed public reads at Q25 via fastp, called clones via MiXCR and kept in-frame beta chains. Identical CDR3 proteins give one entry, which carries the most common genes and DNA. These V and J calls are TCRdb output, not the study's own analysis. This sample gives 450,000 to 600,000 distinct CDR3 sequences in total; around 27% of them show up just once. The biggest ten clones account for approximately 3.5% of the sample.

What the authors observed across the whole study: Because donor CMV infection status was unknown, age-related changes in expanded clonotypes were potentially confounded. Conclusive comparison of naive and antigen-experienced compartments was prevented by the profiling of bulk unsorted PBMCs. Compared with the aged group, the long-lived group had more naive CD4+ T cells, fewer expanded clones and increased TCR diversity, suggesting age selection. Observed TCR beta diversity per million T cells fell roughly linearly with age, and a significant reduction was already apparent by age approximately 40. Observed TCR beta diversity correlated strongly with the percentage of naive T cells measured by flow cytometry. Estimates of total diversity based on one million sequenced T cells were regarded as lower bounds and as underestimates.

This sample was also put to use in a study of T cells of mothers and their children. The second study, in turn, reports: Nine systemically healthy Caucasian individuals, comprising three mothers and their six children, were included as donors. cDNA synthesis used all of the extracted RNA, with around 1.5 ug of RNA in each 15 ul reaction. In the second PCR, the M1S primer introduced both the sample barcodes and 2-4 random nucleotides. Over 8.5 million TCR beta CDR3 reads came from each mother, compared with about 3 million reads from each child. Thymic selection shapes the output of TCR recombination in a similar way in related and unrelated pairs, and inherited differences have a minor effect. Related mother-child pairs always showed normalized repertoire overlap that was slightly higher than in unrelated mother-child pairs, though the difference was never significant. No persistent microchimeric T cell clones were detected, at a sensitivity of approximately 90 clones per million clonotypes. The study used deep NGS to compare TCR beta repertoires of mothers and children, seeking features distinguishing related mother-child pairs from unrelated individuals. On average, the children were approximately 11 +/- 4 years old, while the mothers were approximately 40 +/- 4 years old. Libraries were sequenced on Illumina HiSeq 2000 with 100+100 nt paired-end reads after adapter ligation with NEBNext reagents. To prevent cross-contamination, the mother and child libraries were prepared one month apart and sequenced in separate runs. For each donor, between about 450,000 and 2,300,000 distinct TCR beta clonotypes were identified. Naive TCR beta clonotypes were estimated from low-frequency clonotypes matched to each donor's FACS-determined naive share, without sorting.

The origin of this receptor is a boy aged 2 to 10 in good health. Sequencing input: blood. The V and J segments used are TRBV6-2 or TRBV6-3 and TRBJ2-4; the D element could tentatively be TRBD1 or TRBD2, as 5 bases agree for each. CDR3 reads: CASSYPGRKAKNIQYF. The DNA sequence is TGTGCCAGCAGTTACCCGGGGCGAAAAGCCAAAAACATTCAGTACTTC.